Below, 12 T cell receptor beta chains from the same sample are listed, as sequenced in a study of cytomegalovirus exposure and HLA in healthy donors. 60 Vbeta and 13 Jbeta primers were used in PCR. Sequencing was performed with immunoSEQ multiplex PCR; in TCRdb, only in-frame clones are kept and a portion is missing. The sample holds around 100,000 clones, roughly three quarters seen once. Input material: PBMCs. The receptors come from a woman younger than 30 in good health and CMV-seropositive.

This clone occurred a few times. In DNA form, the CDR3 reads TGTGCCAGCAGTGACTCGCGGGACACAGATACGCAGTATTTT. Its protein product is CASSDSRDTDTQYF. This chain uses TRBV6-4 with TRBJ2-3, with a tentative D call TRBD2 (6 bases). The CDR3 length is 14 residues. Germline V gene lookup returns CDR1 MRHNA and CDR2 SNTAGT. V was clipped by 0 bases and J by 2 bases, with 6 bases between them.

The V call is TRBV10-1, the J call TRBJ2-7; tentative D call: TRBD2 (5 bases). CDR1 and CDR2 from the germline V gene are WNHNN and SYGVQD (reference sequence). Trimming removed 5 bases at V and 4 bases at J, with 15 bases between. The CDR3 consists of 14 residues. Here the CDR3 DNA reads TGCGCCAGCAGTCATCATAGCGCATATTACGAGCAGTACTTC. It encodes CASSHHSAYYEQYF.

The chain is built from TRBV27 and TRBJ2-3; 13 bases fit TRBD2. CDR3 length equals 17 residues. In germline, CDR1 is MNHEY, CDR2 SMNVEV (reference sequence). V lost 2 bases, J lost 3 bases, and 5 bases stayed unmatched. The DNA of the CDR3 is TGTGCCAGCAGTTTACCACTAGCGGGAGGGCCTACAGATACGCAGTATTTT. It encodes CASSLPLAGGPTDTQYF.

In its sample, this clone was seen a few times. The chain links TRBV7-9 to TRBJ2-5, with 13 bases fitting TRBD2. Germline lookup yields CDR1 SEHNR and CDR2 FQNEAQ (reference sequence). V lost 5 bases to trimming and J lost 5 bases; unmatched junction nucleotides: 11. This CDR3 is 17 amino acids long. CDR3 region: CASSGLGLAGHMETQYF. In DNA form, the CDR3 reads TGTGCCAGCAGCGGACTGGGACTAGCGGGACACATGGAGACCCAGTACTTC.

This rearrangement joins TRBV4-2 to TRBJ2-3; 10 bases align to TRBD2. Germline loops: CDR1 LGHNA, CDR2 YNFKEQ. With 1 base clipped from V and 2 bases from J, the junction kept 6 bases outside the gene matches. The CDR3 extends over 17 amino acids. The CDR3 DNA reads TGTGCCAGCAGCCAAGTAGCTAGCGGGAGCTTCACAGATACGCAGTATTTT. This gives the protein CASSQVASGSFTDTQYF.

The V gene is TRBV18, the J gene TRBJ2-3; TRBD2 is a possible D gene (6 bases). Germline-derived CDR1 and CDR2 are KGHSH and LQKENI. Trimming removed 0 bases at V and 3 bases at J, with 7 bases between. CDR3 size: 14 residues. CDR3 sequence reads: CASSPPEGTDTQYF. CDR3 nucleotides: TGTGCCAGCTCACCACCGGAGGGGACAGATACGCAGTATTTT.

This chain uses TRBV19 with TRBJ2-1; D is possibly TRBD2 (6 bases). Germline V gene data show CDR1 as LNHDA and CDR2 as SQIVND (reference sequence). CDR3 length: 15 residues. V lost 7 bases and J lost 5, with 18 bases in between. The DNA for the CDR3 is TGTGCCAGTACCGCAGAGGCGGGGCTTAACAATGAGCAGTTCTTC. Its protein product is CASTAEAGLNNEQFF.

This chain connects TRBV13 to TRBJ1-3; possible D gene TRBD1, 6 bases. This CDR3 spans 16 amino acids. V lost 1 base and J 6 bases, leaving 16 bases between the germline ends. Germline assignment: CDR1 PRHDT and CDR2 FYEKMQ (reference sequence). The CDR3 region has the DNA TGTGCCAGCAGCTTAGCCCTTCCACAGGGAGTAAACACCATATATTTT. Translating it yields CASSLALPQGVNTIYF.

CDR3 protein: CASSWDRGSNQPQHF. The CDR3 nucleotides are TGTGCCAGCAGCTGGGACAGGGGGAGCAATCAGCCCCAGCATTTT. The V call is TRBV27, the J call TRBJ1-5, with TRBD1 matching over 11 bases. The trim removed 6 bases at V and 1 base at J, leaving 2 bases unmatched. CDR3 size: 15 residues. Germline CDR1 MNHEY, CDR2 SMNVEV (reference sequence).

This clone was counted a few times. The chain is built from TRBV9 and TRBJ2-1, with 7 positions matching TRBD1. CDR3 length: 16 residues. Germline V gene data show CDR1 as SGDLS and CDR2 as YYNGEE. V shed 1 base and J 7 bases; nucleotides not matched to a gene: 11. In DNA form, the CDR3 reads TGTGCCAGCAGCGTACATAAGGGGGCGGGTGGGAATGAGCAGTTCTTC. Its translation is CASSVHKGAGGNEQFF.

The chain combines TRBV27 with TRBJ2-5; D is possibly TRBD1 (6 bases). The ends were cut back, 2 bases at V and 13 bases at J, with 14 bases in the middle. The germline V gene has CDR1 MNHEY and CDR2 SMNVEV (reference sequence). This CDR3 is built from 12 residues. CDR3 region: CASSLIGTPLYF. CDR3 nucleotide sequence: TGTGCCAGCAGTTTAATCGGGACACCGCTGTACTTC.

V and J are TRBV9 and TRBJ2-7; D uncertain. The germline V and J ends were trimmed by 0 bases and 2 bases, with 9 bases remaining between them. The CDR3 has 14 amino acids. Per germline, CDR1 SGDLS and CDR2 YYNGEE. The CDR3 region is CASSVVEFPYEQYF. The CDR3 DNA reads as TGTGCCAGCAGCGTAGTGGAGTTTCCCTACGAGCAGTACTTC.